This T cell receptor (beta chain) is from a study of T-cell memory formation after mild COVID-19. Findings of the study overall: A balance of CD4 and CD8 characterized clones contracting day 15 to 85, whereas later expanders leaned CD4+.

In the case of this clonotype: The antigen is undetermined.

TCRdb re-called the 5' RACE reads with MiXCR, one entry per CDR3 protein. The sample has 350,000 to 500,000 distinct CDR3 sequences, 20% seen once. Trimming pared 8 bases from V and 7 bases from J, leaving 15 bases between. The CDR3 has 14 residues. The source material was PBMCs or a T cell subset sorted from them (not recorded which). The sequence derives from an adult woman who had mild COVID-19 (a few samples of this study predate the infection). Cell type and time point are not known. The chain carries TRBV12-3 or TRBV12-4 and TRBJ1-6, with a tentative D call TRBD1 (6 bases). Written as DNA, the CDR3 is TGTGCCAGCCGCAAAACAGGGTCCAATTCACCCCTCCACTTT. Amino acids: CASRKTGSNSPLHF.